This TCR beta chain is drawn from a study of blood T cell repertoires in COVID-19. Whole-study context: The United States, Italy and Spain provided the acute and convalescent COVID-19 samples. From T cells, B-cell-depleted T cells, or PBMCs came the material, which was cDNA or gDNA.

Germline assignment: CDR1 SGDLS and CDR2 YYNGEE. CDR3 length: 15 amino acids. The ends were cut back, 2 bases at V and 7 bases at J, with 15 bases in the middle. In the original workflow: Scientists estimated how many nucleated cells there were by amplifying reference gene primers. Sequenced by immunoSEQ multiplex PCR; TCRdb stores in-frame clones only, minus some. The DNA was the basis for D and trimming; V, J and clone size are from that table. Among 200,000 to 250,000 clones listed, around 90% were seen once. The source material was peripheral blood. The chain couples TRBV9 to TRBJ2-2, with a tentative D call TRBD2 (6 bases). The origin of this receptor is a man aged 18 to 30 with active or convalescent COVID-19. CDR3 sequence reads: CASSVSGSQGGELFF. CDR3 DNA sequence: TGTGCCAGCAGCGTCTCCGGGAGTCAAGGCGGGGAGCTGTTTTTT.